The 24 T cell receptor beta chains below all came from one sample that was sequenced in a study of CXCR3-negative and CXCR3-positive naive CD8 T cells. For these TCRs, the target antigens are not known. Study-level results: Against CXCR3-negative naive cells, CXCR3-positive naive cells showed more hydrophobic TRB CDR3s.

The authors prepared UMI-labeled TRB cDNA libraries by 5' RACE. TCRdb reworked the 5' RACE reads into one entry per CDR3 protein, no DNA. This sample contains over 50,000 distinct CDR3 sequences. Sequencing was done on a sample of naive CXCR3+ CD8+ T cells from blood. The subset denotes: CD45RO-CCR7+CD27+CD95- naive CD8+ T cells expressing CXCR3 (TNR3+). The receptors were gathered from a human donor in good health. Some clones in this sample may be carry-over from other donors' samples.

V gene TRBV29-1 combines with J gene TRBJ2-7; the TCRdb D gene call, TRBD1, has no DNA to confirm it. The germline V gene has CDR1 SQVTM and CDR2 ANQGSEA. The CDR3 runs to 12 residues. The CDR3 spells CSVEEDSYEQYF.

The CDR3 is CASSHTRNNEQFF. The chain uses TRBV14 and TRBJ2-1. The CDR3 covers 13 residues. Germline V gene data show CDR1 as SGHDN and CDR2 as FVKESK.

This chain links TRBV28 with TRBJ1-4; checking the TCRdb D call of TRBD1 is not possible without DNA. The CDR3 extends over 17 amino acids. Germline values: CDR1 MDHEN, CDR2 SYDVKM. This CDR3 reads CASSARQGARLRGKLFF.

The chain carries TRBV7-6 and TRBJ2-3. CDR1 is SGHVS and CDR2 is FNYEAQ in the germline V gene. The CDR3 has 15 residues. The CDR3 sequence is CASSFSGASTDTQYF.

This rearrangement joins TRBV7-9 to TRBJ2-7; TCRdb's D call, TRBD2, is unchecked because there is no DNA. The CDR3 contains 15 residues. Germline loops: CDR1 SEHNR, CDR2 FQNEAQ (reference sequence). The CDR3 protein is CASSLVLAAAYEQYF.

The chain recombines TRBV4-3 with TRBJ1-3; TCRdb's D call of TRBD1 is untestable without DNA. Germline values: CDR1 LGHNA, CDR2 YSLEER. The CDR3 is 17 residues long. CDR3 loop: CASSQATRGILGNTIYF.

The chain is built from TRBV20-1 and TRBJ2-3; the D gene TCRdb calls, TRBD2, cannot be checked with no DNA. The V gene's germline CDR1 is DFQATT and CDR2 SNEGSKA (reference sequence). This CDR3 region has 16 residues. CDR3 sequence reads: CSATAGWGVRTDTQYF.

The chain combines TRBV4-2 with TRBJ2-1; TCRdb calls TRBD2, which cannot be checked without DNA. Germline V gene lookup returns CDR1 LGHNA and CDR2 YNFKEQ. This CDR3 spans 15 amino acids. CDR3: CASSQEVASGTEQFF.

The chain carries TRBV4-1 and TRBJ2-7; with no DNA, the TCRdb D assignment of TRBD2 cannot be verified. The CDR3 covers 16 residues. In germline, CDR1 is MGHRA, CDR2 YSYEKL. CDR3 protein: CASSQGLAGGPYEQYF.

The chain uses TRBV10-3 and TRBJ1-2; TCRdb's D call, TRBD1, is unchecked because there is no DNA. From germline, CDR1 is ENHRY and CDR2 SYGVKD. There are 15 residues in the CDR3. The CDR3 loop reads CAISESERTDDGYTF.

Here the CDR3 reads CASSLGQGSGYEQYF. This chain uses TRBV5-5 with TRBJ2-7; TCRdb's D call of TRBD1 is untestable without DNA. Germline V lookup: CDR1 SGHKS, CDR2 YYEKEE (reference sequence). The CDR3 has 15 residues.

CDR3 amino acids: CASSQDSGWETQYF. This chain links TRBV4-1 with TRBJ2-5; the D call of TRBD2 rests on TCRdb alone, since no DNA is present to check it. The CDR3 consists of 14 residues. CDR1 is MGHRA, CDR2 YSYEKL, per germline.

This rearrangement joins TRBV27 to TRBJ1-5; as DNA is missing, the TRBD1 call by TCRdb cannot be tested. Germline assignment: CDR1 MNHEY and CDR2 SMNVEV (reference sequence). This CDR3 has 15 amino acids. The chain's CDR3 is CASSPHPTGGQPQHF.

The rearrangement links TRBV20-1 to TRBJ2-7. The CDR3 is 12 residues long. Germline assignment: CDR1 DFQATT and CDR2 SNEGSKA (reference sequence). CDR3 in amino acids: CSAREVLYEQYF.

The CDR3 sequence: CASREGAYNEQFF. V and J are TRBV27 and TRBJ2-1; lacking DNA, the TRBD1 call made by TCRdb goes unchecked. CDR1 and CDR2 from the germline V gene are MNHEY and SMNVEV (reference sequence). CDR3 length: 13 residues.

The genes are TRBV7-9 and TRBJ2-1. The CDR3 length is 15 residues. Germline V gene data show CDR1 as SEHNR and CDR2 as FQNEAQ (reference sequence). The CDR3 here is CASSLVAAVGNEQFF.

The rearrangement joins TRBV5-5 to TRBJ2-5; without DNA, the TCRdb call of TRBD1 cannot be checked. Germline assignment: CDR1 SGHKS and CDR2 YYEKEE (reference sequence). CDR3 length equals 18 residues. The CDR3 sequence: CASSLRDRVFSPEETQYF.

This chain joins TRBV24-1 and TRBJ1-1; TCRdb's D gene call, TRBD1, goes unchecked for lack of DNA. Germline CDR1 is KGHDR and CDR2 is SFDVKD. The CDR3 sequence is 17 residues long. CDR3 sequence reads: CATSDCKIGQANTEAFF.

The chain joins TRBV6-4 to TRBJ1-2; as DNA is missing, the TRBD1 call by TCRdb cannot be tested. This CDR3 is built from 19 residues. Germline V CDR1 and CDR2: MRHNA, SNTAGT. CDR3: CASSENTGTGGAGIYGYTF.

This chain links TRBV19 with TRBJ1-2; TCRdb's assignment of TRBD1 cannot be checked, as there is no DNA. The CDR3 consists of 12 residues. Germline lookup yields CDR1 LNHDA and CDR2 SQIVND (reference sequence). The CDR3 loop reads CASSPFPYGYTF.

The rearrangement joins TRBV5-4 to TRBJ2-7; TCRdb picks TRBD1, but there is no DNA to check that call. CDR1 and CDR2 (germline): SGHNT, YYREEE (reference sequence). The CDR3 is made up of 15 amino acids. This CDR3 is CASTSDRVDNYEQYF.

The chain uses TRBV28 and TRBJ2-7. There are 15 residues in the CDR3. Germline V gives CDR1 MDHEN, CDR2 SYDVKM. This chain's CDR3 is CASSQAKASSYEQYF.

The chain combines TRBV14 with TRBJ2-1; the D gene TCRdb calls, TRBD1, cannot be checked with no DNA. CDR1 SGHDN and CDR2 FVKESK come from the germline V gene. The CDR3 spans 20 residues. CDR3 sequence reads: CASSQDGRQVTSSSYNEQFF.

The chain links TRBV4-1 to TRBJ2-5; TCRdb's D call, TRBD1, is unchecked because there is no DNA. Germline V gives CDR1 MGHRA, CDR2 YSYEKL. The CDR3 contains 14 residues. CDR3 region: CASSHPGQQETQYF.